Listed below are T cell receptor beta chains from one sample, sequenced in a study of blood T cells in healthy people across ages. TCRdb ran MiXCR on the 5' RACE reads and lists one entry per CDR3 protein. The sample consists of about 730,000 distinct CDR3 sequences, roughly 43% of them appearing once. Material for sequencing was blood. These receptors all come from a woman in her sixties in good health. CDR3s include the opening cysteine and the closing phenylalanine or tryptophan. Fields, in order: J gene, CDR3 length, D gene, V gene, clone size, CDR3 protein, CDR3 DNA. D genes are given only for firm matches. Size tells how often a clone was seen (once, few, many) or the class of an expanded clone, and some rows leave it out.

J: TRBJ1-6
length: 15
D: -
V: TRBV4-1
size: few
CDR3: CASSQDRAGNSPLHF
DNA: TGCGCCAGCAGCCAAGATAGGGCGGGTAATTCACCCCTCCACTTT

J: TRBJ2-1
length: 15
D: TRBD1
V: TRBV18
size: few
CDR3: CASSLGQGAGDEQFF
DNA: TGTGCCAGCTCACTCGGACAGGGGGCAGGAGATGAGCAGTTCTTC

J: TRBJ1-6
length: 13
D: -
V: TRBV6-5
size: -
CDR3: CASSSGPLFPLHF
DNA: TGTGCCAGCAGTTCGGGACCTCTTTTTCCCCTCCACTTT

J: TRBJ2-7
length: 18
D: TRBD2
V: TRBV20-1
size: -
CDR3: CSASETGTSGRGSYEQYF
DNA: TGCAGTGCTAGTGAAACCGGGACTAGCGGGAGAGGGTCCTACGAGCAGTACTTC

J: TRBJ2-7
length: 16
D: TRBD2
V: TRBV28
size: few
CDR3: CASNPPGLAGSYEQYF
DNA: TGTGCCAGCAACCCACCGGGACTAGCGGGATCCTACGAGCAGTACTTC

J: TRBJ2-5
length: 15
D: -
V: TRBV4-2
size: -
CDR3: CASSQVQGKAETQYF
DNA: TGTGCCAGCAGCCAAGTACAGGGAAAGGCAGAGACCCAGTACTTC

J: TRBJ2-7
length: 15
D: -
V: TRBV5-5
size: -
CDR3: CASSLARGAPYEQYF
DNA: TGTGCCAGCAGCTTGGCCAGGGGGGCTCCCTACGAGCAGTACTTC

J: TRBJ2-7
length: 14
D: -
V: TRBV5-1
size: few
CDR3: CASSLEGLRYEQYF
DNA: TGCGCCAGCAGCTTGGAGGGGTTACGCTACGAGCAGTACTTC

J: TRBJ2-7
length: 13
D: TRBD2
V: TRBV7-2
size: few
CDR3: CASSGTSGGEQYF
DNA: TGTGCCAGCAGCGGGACTAGCGGCGGCGAGCAGTACTTC

J: TRBJ2-7
length: 15
D: -
V: TRBV6-2/TRBV6-3
size: -
CDR3: CASSYSGSSSYEQYF
DNA: TGTGCCAGCAGTTACTCGGGTTCAAGCTCCTACGAGCAGTACTTC

J: TRBJ1-1
length: 11
D: -
V: TRBV6-2/TRBV6-3
size: -
CDR3: CASSQGREAFF
DNA: TGTGCCAGCAGCCAGGGACGCGAAGCTTTCTTT

J: TRBJ1-1
length: 13
D: -
V: TRBV7-9
size: -
CDR3: CASSPGQITEAFF
DNA: TGTGCCAGCAGCCCTGGACAGATCACTGAAGCTTTCTTT

J: TRBJ2-1
length: 16
D: TRBD2
V: TRBV7-2
size: many
CDR3: CASSPQLASGRNEQFF
DNA: TGTGCCAGCAGCCCCCAGTTGGCTAGCGGGAGAAATGAGCAGTTCTTC

J: TRBJ2-7
length: 12
D: -
V: TRBV3-1
size: few
CDR3: CASSHESYEQYF
DNA: TGTGCCAGCAGCCATGAGTCCTACGAGCAGTACTTC

J: TRBJ1-1
length: 15
D: -
V: TRBV7-2
size: once
CDR3: CASSLFRGAATEAFF
DNA: TGTGCCAGCAGCTTATTTCGGGGGGCGGCCACTGAAGCTTTCTTT

J: TRBJ1-2
length: 13
D: -
V: TRBV7-9
size: -
CDR3: CASSYQGEYGYTF
DNA: TGTGCCAGCAGCTACCAGGGAGAGTATGGCTACACCTTC

J: TRBJ2-1
length: 12
D: TRBD2
V: TRBV12-3/TRBV12-4
size: -
CDR3: CASSPSGCRQFF
DNA: TGTGCCAGCAGCCCTAGCGGCTGTAGGCAGTTCTTC

J: TRBJ2-5
length: 14
D: TRBD1
V: TRBV6-2/TRBV6-3
size: -
CDR3: CASSLGQWQETQYF
DNA: TGTGCCAGCAGTTTGGGACAGTGGCAAGAGACCCAGTACTTC

J: TRBJ1-1
length: 12
D: -
V: TRBV13
size: many
CDR3: CASSEFKTEAFF
DNA: TGTGCCAGCAGCGAATTCAAGACTGAAGCTTTCTTT

J: TRBJ2-5
length: 18
D: TRBD2
V: TRBV12-3/TRBV12-4
size: few
CDR3: CASSDTHLAGGGEETQYF
DNA: TGTGCCAGCAGTGACACTCATCTAGCGGGGGGGGGGGAAGAGACCCAGTACTTC

J: TRBJ2-2
length: 16
D: -
V: TRBV3-1
size: few
CDR3: CASSQGDRHGTGELFF
DNA: TGTGCCAGCAGCCAAGGGGACCGCCACGGGACCGGGGAGCTGTTTTTT

J: TRBJ1-5
length: 14
D: -
V: TRBV14
size: -
CDR3: CASSPHGFNQPQHF
DNA: TGTGCCAGCAGCCCCCACGGGTTCAATCAGCCCCAGCATTTT

J: TRBJ2-7
length: 14
D: -
V: TRBV7-2
size: many
CDR3: CASSFTGTKYEQYF
DNA: TGTGCCAGCAGCTTTACCGGGACAAAATACGAGCAGTACTTC

J: TRBJ1-1
length: 13
D: -
V: TRBV7-3
size: -
CDR3: CASSSQENTKAFF
DNA: TGTGCCAGCAGCTCTCAGGAGAACACTAAAGCTTTCTTT

J: TRBJ2-2
length: 18
D: TRBD2
V: TRBV3-1
size: -
CDR3: CASSPPPGLAQRAGELFF
DNA: TGTGCCAGCAGCCCGCCTCCGGGACTAGCTCAGAGGGCCGGGGAGCTGTTTTTT

J: TRBJ2-5
length: 13
D: -
V: TRBV20-1
size: many
CDR3: CSASRTDKETQYF
DNA: TGCAGTGCTAGCCGTACGGACAAAGAGACCCAGTACTTC

J: TRBJ2-1
length: 12
D: -
V: TRBV6-2/TRBV6-3
size: -
CDR3: CASRDSFWEQFF
DNA: TGTGCCAGCAGGGACTCCTTTTGGGAGCAGTTCTTC

J: TRBJ1-4
length: 15
D: -
V: TRBV2
size: few
CDR3: CASTPDSQYSEKLFF
DNA: TGTGCCAGCACGCCGGACAGCCAATACAGTGAAAAACTGTTTTTT

J: TRBJ1-4
length: 17
D: -
V: TRBV7-8
size: -
CDR3: CASSSDLAGATNEKLFF
DNA: TGTGCCAGCAGCTCGGACCTGGCCGGAGCGACTAATGAAAAACTGTTTTTT

J: TRBJ2-3
length: 15
D: TRBD2
V: TRBV27
size: -
CDR3: CASSLELAEFDTQYF
DNA: TGTGCCAGCAGTTTAGAACTAGCGGAGTTTGATACGCAGTATTTT

J: TRBJ2-7
length: 12
D: -
V: TRBV20-1
size: -
CDR3: CSARDKNYEQYF
DNA: TGCAGTGCCCGGGACAAAAACTACGAGCAGTACTTC

J: TRBJ2-5
length: 17
D: TRBD1
V: TRBV13
size: few
CDR3: CASSHLAGGDPYNEQYF
DNA: TGTGCCAGCAGCCATCTCGCAGGGGGCGATCCCTACAATGAGCAGTACTTC

J: TRBJ2-7
length: 18
D: -
V: TRBV20-1
size: once
CDR3: CSARDNRRLRNPSYEQYF
DNA: TGCAGTGCTAGAGATAATAGACGTCTTAGAAACCCCTCCTACGAGCAGTACTTC

J: TRBJ2-1
length: 14
D: TRBD1
V: TRBV27
size: few
CDR3: CASSPGTGGNEQFF
DNA: TGTGCCAGCAGTCCCGGGACAGGGGGGAATGAGCAGTTCTTC

J: TRBJ2-2
length: 14
D: TRBD1
V: TRBV12-3/TRBV12-4
size: -
CDR3: CASRSGTATGELFF
DNA: TGTGCCAGCAGATCCGGGACAGCCACCGGGGAGCTGTTTTTT

J: TRBJ2-1
length: 17
D: TRBD2
V: TRBV4-2
size: -
CDR3: CASSQGYSGGSYNEQFF
DNA: TGTGCCAGCAGCCAAGGGTATAGCGGGGGGTCCTACAATGAGCAGTTCTTC

J: TRBJ2-4
length: 16
D: -
V: TRBV6-5
size: -
CDR3: CASSPGQGLEKNIQYF
DNA: TGTGCCAGCAGTCCCGGGCAGGGGCTGGAGAAAAACATTCAGTACTTC

J: TRBJ1-2
length: 16
D: -
V: TRBV18
size: -
CDR3: CASSPPKGVLNSGYTF
DNA: TGTGCCAGCTCGCCACCGAAAGGGGTCCTAAACTCTGGCTACACCTTC

J: TRBJ1-6
length: 11
D: -
V: TRBV25-1
size: -
CDR3: CASSGNSPLHF
DNA: TGTGCCAGCAGTGGTAATTCACCCCTCCACTTT

J: TRBJ2-7
length: 15
D: -
V: TRBV12-3/TRBV12-4
size: -
CDR3: CASSPGLQSSYEQYF
DNA: TGTGCCAGCAGCCCGGGACTCCAAAGCTCCTACGAGCAGTACTTC

J: TRBJ1-6
length: 15
D: TRBD1
V: TRBV18
size: few
CDR3: CASSKTGDRSSPLHF
DNA: TGTGCCAGCTCAAAGACAGGGGACCGCTCTTCACCCCTCCACTTT